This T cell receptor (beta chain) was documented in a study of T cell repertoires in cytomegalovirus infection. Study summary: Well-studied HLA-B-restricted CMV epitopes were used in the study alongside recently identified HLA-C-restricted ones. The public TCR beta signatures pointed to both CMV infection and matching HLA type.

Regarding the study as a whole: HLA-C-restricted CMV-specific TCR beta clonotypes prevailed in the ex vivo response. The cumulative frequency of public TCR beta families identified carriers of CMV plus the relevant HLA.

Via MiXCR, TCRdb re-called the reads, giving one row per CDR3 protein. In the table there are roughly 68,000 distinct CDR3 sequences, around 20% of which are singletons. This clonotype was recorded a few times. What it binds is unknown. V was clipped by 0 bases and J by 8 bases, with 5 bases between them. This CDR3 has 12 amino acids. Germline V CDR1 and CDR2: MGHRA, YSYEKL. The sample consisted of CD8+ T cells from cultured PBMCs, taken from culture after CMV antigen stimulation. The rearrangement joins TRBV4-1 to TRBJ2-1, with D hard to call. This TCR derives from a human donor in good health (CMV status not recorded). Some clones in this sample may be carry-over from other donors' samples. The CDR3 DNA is TGCGCCAGCAGCCAAGATACGGATGAGCAGTTCTTC. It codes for CASSQDTDEQFF.